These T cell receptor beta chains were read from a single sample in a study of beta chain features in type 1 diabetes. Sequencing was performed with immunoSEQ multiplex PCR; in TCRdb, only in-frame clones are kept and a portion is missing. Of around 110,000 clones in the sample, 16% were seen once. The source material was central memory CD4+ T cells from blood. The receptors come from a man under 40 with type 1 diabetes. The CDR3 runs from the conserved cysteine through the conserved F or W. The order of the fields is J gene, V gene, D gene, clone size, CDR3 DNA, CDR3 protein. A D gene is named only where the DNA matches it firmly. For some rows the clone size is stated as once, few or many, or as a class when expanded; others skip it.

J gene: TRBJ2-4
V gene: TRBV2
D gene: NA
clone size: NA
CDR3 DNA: TGTGCCAGCAGTGAAATGGGGTCCAAAAACATTCAGTACTTC
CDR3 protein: CASSEMGSKNIQYF

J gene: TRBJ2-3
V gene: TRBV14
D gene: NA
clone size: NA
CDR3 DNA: TGTGCCAGCAGCCAATCCTTATGGACAGATACGCAGTATTTT
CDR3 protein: CASSQSLWTDTQYF

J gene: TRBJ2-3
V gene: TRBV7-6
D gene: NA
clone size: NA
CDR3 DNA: TGTGCCAGCAGCTTAGGACGGGACCGCGCAGATACGCAGTATTTT
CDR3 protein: CASSLGRDRADTQYF

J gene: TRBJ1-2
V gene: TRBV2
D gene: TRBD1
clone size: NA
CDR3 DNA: TGTGCCAGCAGCCCGACCACCTTTTTATCCCGGGACAGCTATGGCTACACCTTC
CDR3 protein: CASSPTTFLSRDSYGYTF

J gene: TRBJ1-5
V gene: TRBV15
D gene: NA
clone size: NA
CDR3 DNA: TGTGCCACCAGCAGAGGCCTCTCTGGGGAGCCCCAGCATTTT
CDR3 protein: CATSRGLSGEPQHF

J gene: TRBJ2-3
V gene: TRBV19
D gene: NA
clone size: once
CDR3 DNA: TGTGCCAGTAGTTTACAGGATACGCAGTATTTT
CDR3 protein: CASSLQDTQYF

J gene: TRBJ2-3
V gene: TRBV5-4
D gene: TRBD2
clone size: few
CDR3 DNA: TGTGCCAGCAGCCTAAGACTAGCGGGGGGGCCAACAGATACGCAGTATTTT
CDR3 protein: CASSLRLAGGPTDTQYF

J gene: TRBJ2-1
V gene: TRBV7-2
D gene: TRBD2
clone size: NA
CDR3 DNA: TGTGCCAGCACCGCTCCGGGACTAGCGGACAATGAGCAGTTCTTC
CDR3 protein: CASTAPGLADNEQFF

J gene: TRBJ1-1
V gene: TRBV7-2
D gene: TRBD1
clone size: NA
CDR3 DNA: TGTGCCAGCAGCTCCCAGGGGGACACTGAAGCTTTCTTT
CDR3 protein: CASSSQGDTEAFF

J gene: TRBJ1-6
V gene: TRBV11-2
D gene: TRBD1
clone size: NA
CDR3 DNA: TGTGCCAGCAGCTTTGGGACAGGTGGAGGTAGATACTTT
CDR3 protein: CASSFGTGGGRYF

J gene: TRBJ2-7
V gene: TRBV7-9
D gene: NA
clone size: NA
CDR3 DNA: TGTGCCAGCAGCTTCCGGGACGAGCAGTACTTC
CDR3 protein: CASSFRDEQYF

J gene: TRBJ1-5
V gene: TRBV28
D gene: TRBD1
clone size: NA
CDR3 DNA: TGTGCCAGCAGGCGGACAGGGGGCAATCAGCCCCAGCATTTT
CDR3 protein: CASRRTGGNQPQHF

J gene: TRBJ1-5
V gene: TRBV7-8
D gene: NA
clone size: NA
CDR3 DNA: TGTGCCAGCAGCTTAGCATCGGGACGGAGCAATCAGCCCCAGCATTTT
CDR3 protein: CASSLASGRSNQPQHF

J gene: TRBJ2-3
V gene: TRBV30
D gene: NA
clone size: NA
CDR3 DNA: TGTGCCTGGAGTGTAGCCGGGGGACAGTACACAGATACGCAGTATTTT
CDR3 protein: CAWSVAGGQYTDTQYF

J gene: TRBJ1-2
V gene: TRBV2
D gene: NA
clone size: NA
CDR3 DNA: TGTGCCAGCAGTTTACTACAGGGCTACACCTTC
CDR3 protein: CASSLLQGYTF

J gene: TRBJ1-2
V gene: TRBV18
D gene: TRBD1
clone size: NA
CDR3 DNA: TGTGCCAGCTCACCACCGCAGGGGGCAATTCGTGGCTACACCTTC
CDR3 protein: CASSPPQGAIRGYTF

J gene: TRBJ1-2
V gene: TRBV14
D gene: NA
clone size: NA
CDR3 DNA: TGTGCCAGCAGCCAAGATTTGGACCAAGCAACCGTCGGCTACACCTTC
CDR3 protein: CASSQDLDQATVGYTF

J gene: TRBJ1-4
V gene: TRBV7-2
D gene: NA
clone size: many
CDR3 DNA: TGTGCCAGCAGCTTAGGGGATTCAACTAATGAAAAACTGTTTTTT
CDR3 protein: CASSLGDSTNEKLFF

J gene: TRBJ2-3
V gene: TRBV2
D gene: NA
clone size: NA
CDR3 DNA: TGTGCCAGTACCGAAGGGGGCACAGATACGCAGTATTTT
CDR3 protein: CASTEGGTDTQYF

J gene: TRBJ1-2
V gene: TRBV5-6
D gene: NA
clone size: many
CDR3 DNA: TGTGCCAGCAGCGAAGGAGGCTATGGCTACACCTTC
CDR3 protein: CASSEGGYGYTF

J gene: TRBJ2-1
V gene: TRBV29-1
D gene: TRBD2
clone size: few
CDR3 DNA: TGCAGCGTCTCTAATGGACTAGCGGGGGGTGAGCAGTTCTTC
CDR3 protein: CSVSNGLAGGEQFF

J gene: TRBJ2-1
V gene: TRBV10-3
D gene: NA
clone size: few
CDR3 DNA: TGTGCCATCAGTGAGTCGGCCGGAGCTTACAATGAGCAGTTCTTC
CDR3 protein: CAISESAGAYNEQFF

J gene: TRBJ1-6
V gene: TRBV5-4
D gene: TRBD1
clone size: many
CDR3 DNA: TGTGCCAGCAGCTGGGGACAGTCGGGGAATTCACCCCTCCACTTT
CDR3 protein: CASSWGQSGNSPLHF

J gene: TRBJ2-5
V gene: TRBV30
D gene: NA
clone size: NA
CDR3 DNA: TGTGCCTGGAGTGTACGGAAAGAGACCCAGTACTTC
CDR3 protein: CAWSVRKETQYF

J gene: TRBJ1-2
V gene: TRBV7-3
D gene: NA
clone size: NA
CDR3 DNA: TGTGCCAGTCTTCCGGGTGGCTACACCTTC
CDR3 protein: CASLPGGYTF

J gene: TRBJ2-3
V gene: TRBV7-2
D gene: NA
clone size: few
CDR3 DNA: TGTGCCAGCAGCTACCAATCAACTAGCCTGACAGATACGCAGTATTTT
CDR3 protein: CASSYQSTSLTDTQYF

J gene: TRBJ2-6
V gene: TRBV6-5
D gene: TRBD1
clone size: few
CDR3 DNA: TGTGCCAGCAGTTCTGACAGGGCTGGGGCCAACGTCCTGACTTTC
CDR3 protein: CASSSDRAGANVLTF

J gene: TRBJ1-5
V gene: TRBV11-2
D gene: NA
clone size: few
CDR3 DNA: TGTGCCAGCAGCTTAGATAGGGACCAGCCCCAGCATTTT
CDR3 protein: CASSLDRDQPQHF

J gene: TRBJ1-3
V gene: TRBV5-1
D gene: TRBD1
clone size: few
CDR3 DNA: TGCGCCAGCAGCTCGGGACAGGGCGTCGGAAACACCATATATTTT
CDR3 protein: CASSSGQGVGNTIYF

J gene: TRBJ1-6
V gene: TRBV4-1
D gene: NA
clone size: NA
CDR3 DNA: TGCGCCAGCAGCCAAGAAGGAAGGACGGGGGATTCACCCCTCCACTTT
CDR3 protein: CASSQEGRTGDSPLHF

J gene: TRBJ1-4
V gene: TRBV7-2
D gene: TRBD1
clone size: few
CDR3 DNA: TGTGCCAGCAGCCCCAGGGGGGGCATTAGTGAAAAACTGTTTTTT
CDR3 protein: CASSPRGGISEKLFF

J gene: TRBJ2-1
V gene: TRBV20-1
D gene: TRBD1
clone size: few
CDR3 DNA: TGCAGTGCTAGGGTACGGGACAGGGTGTTCTTC
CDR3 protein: CSARVRDRVFF

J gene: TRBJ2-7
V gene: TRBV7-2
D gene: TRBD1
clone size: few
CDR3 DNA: TGTGCCAGCAGCTTAGTGACAGGGGGCGGGGAGCAGTACTTC
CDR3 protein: CASSLVTGGGEQYF

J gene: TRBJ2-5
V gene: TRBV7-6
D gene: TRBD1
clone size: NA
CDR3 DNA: TGTGCCAGCAGCCCAGGACAGGGGGCACAGACCCAGTACTTC
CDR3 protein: CASSPGQGAQTQYF

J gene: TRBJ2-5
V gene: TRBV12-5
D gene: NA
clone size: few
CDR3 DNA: TGTGCTAGTGGCCGGGGACGGGACCAAGAGACCCAGTACTTC
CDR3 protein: CASGRGRDQETQYF

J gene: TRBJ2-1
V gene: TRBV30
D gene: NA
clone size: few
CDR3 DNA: TGTGCCTGGAGTGAGGGCTTCTACAATGAGCAGTTCTTC
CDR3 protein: CAWSEGFYNEQFF

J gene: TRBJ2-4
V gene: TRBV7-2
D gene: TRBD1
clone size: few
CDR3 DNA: TGTGCCAGCAGCTTATATGGGGACAGCATTCAGTACTTC
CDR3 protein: CASSLYGDSIQYF

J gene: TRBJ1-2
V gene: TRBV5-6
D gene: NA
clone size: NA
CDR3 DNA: TGTGCCAGCAGCTTGGGAATGGGTGATGGCTACACCTTC
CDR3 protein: CASSLGMGDGYTF

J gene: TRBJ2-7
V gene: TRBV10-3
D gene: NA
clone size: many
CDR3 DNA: TGTGCCATCAGCTCGGAGGTAGCATACGAGCAGTACTTC
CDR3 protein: CAISSEVAYEQYF

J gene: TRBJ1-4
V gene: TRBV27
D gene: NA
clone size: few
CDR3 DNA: TGTGCCAGCAGTTTATCGAGGGGGTATGAAAAACTGTTTTTT
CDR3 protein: CASSLSRGYEKLFF

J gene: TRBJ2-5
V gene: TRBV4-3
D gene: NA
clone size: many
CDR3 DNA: TGCGCCAGCAGCCGGCTGGCCGGGCTGGAGACCCAGTACTTC
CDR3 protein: CASSRLAGLETQYF

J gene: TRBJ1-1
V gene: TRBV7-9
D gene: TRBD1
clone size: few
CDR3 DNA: TGTGCCAGCAGCTCCACGACAGGGGCCCCTGAAGCTTTCTTT
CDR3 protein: CASSSTTGAPEAFF

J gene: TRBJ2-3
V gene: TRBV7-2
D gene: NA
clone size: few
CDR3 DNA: TGTGCCAGCAGAGGAAGCACAGATACGCAGTATTTT
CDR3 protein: CASRGSTDTQYF

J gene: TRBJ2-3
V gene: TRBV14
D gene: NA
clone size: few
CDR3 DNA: TGTGCCAGCAGCCAAGGTATCAACAAAGGGTTTCAGTATTTT
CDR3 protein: CASSQGINKGFQYF

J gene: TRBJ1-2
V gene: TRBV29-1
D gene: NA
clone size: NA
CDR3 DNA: TGCAGCGTTTTCTTACCAGGGGTGAGAAATGGCTACACCTTC
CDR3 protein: CSVFLPGVRNGYTF

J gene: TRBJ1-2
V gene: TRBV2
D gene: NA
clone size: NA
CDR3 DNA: TGTGCCAGCAGTGAAAGGGGGGCCTATGGCTACACCTTC
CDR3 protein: CASSERGAYGYTF

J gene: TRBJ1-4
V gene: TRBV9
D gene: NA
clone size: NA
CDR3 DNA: TGTGCCAGCAGCGTAGTTCCTTATGGGGAAAAACTGTTTTTT
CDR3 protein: CASSVVPYGEKLFF

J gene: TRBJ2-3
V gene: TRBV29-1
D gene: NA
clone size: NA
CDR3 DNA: TGCAGCGTTGAGATCGGGGGCGCAGATACGCAGTATTTT
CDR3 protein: CSVEIGGADTQYF

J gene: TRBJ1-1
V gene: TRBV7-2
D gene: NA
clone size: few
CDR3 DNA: TGTGCCAGCAGCTTGGGGCAGAGGATCACTGAAGCTTTCTTT
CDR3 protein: CASSLGQRITEAFF

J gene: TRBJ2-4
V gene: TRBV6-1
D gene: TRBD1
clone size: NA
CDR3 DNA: TGTGCCAGCAGTGCTATGACAGGGGGTCTTGAAAACATTCAGTACTTC
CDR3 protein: CASSAMTGGLENIQYF